This T cell receptor (beta chain) was sequenced for a study of blood T cell repertoires in COVID-19. TCRdb keeps only in-frame clones here, not all; method: immunoSEQ multiplex PCR. The repertoire holds 200,000 or so clones, about nine tenths seen once, with more than 3.5% in the top ten. The count of this clone is one. The CDR3 is 15 residues long. Germline V gene data show CDR1 as KGHDR and CDR2 as SFDVKD. The V and J ends lost 5 bases and 8 bases respectively, with 17 bases between them. This receptor was taken from a middle-aged woman with acute COVID-19. Sequenced input: PBMCs or T cells enriched from blood (not recorded which). This chain joins TRBV24-1 and TRBJ1-4; D unresolved. The CDR3 sequence: CATSVTSGEREKLFF. Here the CDR3 DNA reads TGTGCCACCAGTGTTACATCCGGGGAAAGAGAAAAACTGTTTTTT.